The sequence of this TCR beta chain was determined in a study of blood T cell repertoires in COVID-19 (dated by TCRdb to 2020 to 2022). Concerning the study at large: The collaborator samples originated in the United States, Italy and Spain and spanned the acute and convalescent phases of COVID-19. The prospective study material was composed of cDNA or gDNA derived from T cells, B-cell-depleted T cells, or PBMCs. Deeply sampled blood TCRbeta repertoires from subjects exposed to, actively infected with, or recovered from COVID-19 were included in the dataset. The repertoires were made available in a free public database intended to serve as a resource for research on the immune response to SARS-CoV-2. HLA class I and class II types, where available, came from metadata supplied by the sample provider rather than from assay-based typing. Nearly every sample came with metadata listing a de-identified subject ID, COVID-19 status, age in years and sex. The samples were drawn from the first 160 participants of the ongoing ImmuneRACE study and from over a thousand subjects provided by 6 global collaborators.

TCRbeta CDR3 regions were amplified from genomic DNA using the immunoSEQ Assay, a bias-controlled multiplex PCR. Processing in the source paper ran as follows. Within the assay, amplification of reference gene primers was used to estimate how many nucleated cells each sample contained. To quantify the absolute abundance of each unique TCRbeta CDR3 rearrangement, sequence reads were collapsed and filtered. Productive Simpson clonality was computed per sample as the square root of Simpson's diversity index over productive rearrangements. Held by TCRdb, this immuneACCESS table contains in-frame sequences only and omits some clones. Under half of the omission traces to an unresolved V gene where checked; the cause of the rest is unknown. The V and J calls and clone size are taken from that table; D and trimming were inferred from the DNA. In this sample the table shows roughly 43,000 clones, over 75% of which occur a single time. The ten most abundant clones make up 15% to 19% of the sample.

On the study overall, not on this receptor specifically: The amount of clinical and demographic metadata varied by source and participant and was provided uncurated.

The germline V gene supplies CDR1 KGHSH and CDR2 LQKENI. Its CDR3 holds 16 amino acids, cysteine through phenylalanine. CDR3 DNA only is kept here, 48 bases in frame from base 1. Here V drops 2 bases and J drops 3 bases, and the junction holds 6 bases not matched to any gene. The collaborating institutions used their own protocols to collect whole blood in K2EDTA tubes. Collaborator samples were shipped for TCRbeta analysis as frozen whole blood, isolated PBMCs, or DNA extracted from either sample type. Turning to this clone: What antigen it recognizes has not been identified. There are no base qualities to consult, and no much larger clone falls within one base.

The receptor's source is a human donor in a cohort sampled during active COVID-19. The donor label of this sample is uncertain. The receptor chain draws on TRBV18 and TRBJ1-5; TRBD1 aligns with 8 central bases. Sequenced material: peripheral blood. The DNA sequence is given as TGTGCCAGCTCACCATCGGGGACAGGAAACAATCAGCCCCAGCATTTT. Its product reads: CASSPSGTGNNQPQHF.